This T cell receptor (beta chain) emerged from a study of cytomegalovirus exposure and HLA in healthy donors. Study conclusions and caveats: It was confirmed in vitro that a few of the CMV-associated chains were specific for CMV antigens. TCR beta chains numbering more than 150 were designated cytomegalovirus-associated. The dataset shows that most TCR sequences were rare, while some public TCRs occurred in many donors.

The CDR3 totals 12 residues. Trimming removed 6 bases at V and 8 bases at J, with 13 bases between. Germline lookup yields CDR1 KGHSH and CDR2 LQKENI. TCRdb keeps only in-frame clones here, not all; method: immunoSEQ multiplex PCR. The top ten clones hold approximately 1.5% of a sample with 100,000 to 150,000 clones, around 96% of them seen once. A word on this clone: Its antigen is not identified.

Sequenced sample: PBMCs. This sequence was found in a man aged 18 to 29 in good health and CMV-seronegative. The V and J genes are TRBV18 and TRBJ1-1; TRBD1 is a possible D gene (6 bases). The CDR3 sequence: CASSLHRDEAFF. DNA of the CDR3: TGTGCCAGCTCGCTCCACAGGGACGAAGCTTTCTTT.